This T cell receptor beta chain was sequenced during a study of blood T cell repertoires in COVID-19. Recruitment covered about 26 US areas and drew participants whose ages spanned about 18 to 100 years. Sequencing was performed with immunoSEQ multiplex PCR; in TCRdb, only in-frame clones are kept and a portion is missing. The table includes over 200,000 clones, 84% detected once. V was pared by 0 bases and J by 4 bases, with 7 bases of the junction left unmatched. This CDR3 spans 17 amino acids. Germline CDR1 reads SGDLS; CDR2 reads YYNGEE. This clonotype originated in a man in his 60s who had recovered from COVID-19. This chain links TRBV9 with TRBJ2-2, with 9 nucleotides matching TRBD2. Source material: PBMCs or T cells enriched from blood (not recorded which). CDR3 in amino acids: CASSVGGLAGSTGELFF. In DNA form, the CDR3 reads TGTGCCAGCAGCGTAGGGGGGCTAGCGGGGTCCACCGGGGAGCTGTTTTTT. Drawing the rest from reference TRBV9 and TRBJ2-2, the complete variable domain is DSGVTQTPKHLITATGQRVTLRCSPRSGDLSVYWYQQSLDQGLQFLIQYYNGEERAKGNILERFSAQQFPDLHSELNLSSLELGDSALYFCASSVGGLAGSTGELFFGEGSRLTVL.